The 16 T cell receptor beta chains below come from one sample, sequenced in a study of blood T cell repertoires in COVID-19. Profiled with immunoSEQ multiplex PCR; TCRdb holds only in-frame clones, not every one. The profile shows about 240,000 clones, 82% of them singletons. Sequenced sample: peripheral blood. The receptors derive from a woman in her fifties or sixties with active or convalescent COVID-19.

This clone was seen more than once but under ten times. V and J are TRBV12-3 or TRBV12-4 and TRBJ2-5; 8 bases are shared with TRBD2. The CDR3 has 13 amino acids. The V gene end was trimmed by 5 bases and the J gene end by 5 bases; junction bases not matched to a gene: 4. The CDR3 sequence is CASSLQRGETQYF. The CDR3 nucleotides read TGTGCCAGCAGTCTACAGCGGGGGGAGACCCAGTACTTC.

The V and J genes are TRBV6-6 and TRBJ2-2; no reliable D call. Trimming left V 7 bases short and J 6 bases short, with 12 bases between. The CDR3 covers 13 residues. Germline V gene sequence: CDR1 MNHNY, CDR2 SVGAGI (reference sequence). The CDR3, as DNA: TGTGCCAGCACAGGCAGCTGGTCCGGGGAGCTGTTTTTT. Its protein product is CASTGSWSGELFF.

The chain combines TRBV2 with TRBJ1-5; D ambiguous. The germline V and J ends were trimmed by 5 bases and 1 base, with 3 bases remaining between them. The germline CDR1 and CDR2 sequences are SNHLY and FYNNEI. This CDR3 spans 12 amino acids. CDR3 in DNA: TGTGCCAGCAGTCCAAGCAATCAGCCCCAGCATTTT. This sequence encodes CASSPSNQPQHF.

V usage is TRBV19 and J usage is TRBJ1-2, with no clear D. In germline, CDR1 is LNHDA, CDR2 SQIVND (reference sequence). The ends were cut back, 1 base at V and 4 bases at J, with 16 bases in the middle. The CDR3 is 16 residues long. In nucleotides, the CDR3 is TGTGCCAGTAGTATAGCCGGCCCAGGAGCGGGCTATGGCTACACCTTC. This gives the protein CASSIAGPGAGYGYTF.

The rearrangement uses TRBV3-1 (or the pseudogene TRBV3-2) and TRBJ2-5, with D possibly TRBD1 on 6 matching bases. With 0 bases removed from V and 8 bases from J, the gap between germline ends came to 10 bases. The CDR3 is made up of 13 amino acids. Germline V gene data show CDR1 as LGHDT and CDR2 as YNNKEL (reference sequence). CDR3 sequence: CASSQEAGATQYF. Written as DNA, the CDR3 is TGTGCCAGCAGCCAAGAAGCAGGGGCAACCCAGTACTTC.

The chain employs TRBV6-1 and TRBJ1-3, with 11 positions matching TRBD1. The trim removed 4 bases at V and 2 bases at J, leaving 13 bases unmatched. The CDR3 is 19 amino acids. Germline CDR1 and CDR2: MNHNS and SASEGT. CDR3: CASSGRTGGSSATGNTIYF. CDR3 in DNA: TGTGCCAGCAGTGGTCGGACAGGGGGCTCATCCGCGACTGGAAACACCATATATTTT.

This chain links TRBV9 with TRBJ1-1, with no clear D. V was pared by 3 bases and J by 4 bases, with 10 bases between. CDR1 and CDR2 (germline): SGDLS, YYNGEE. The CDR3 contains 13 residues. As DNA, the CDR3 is TGTGCCAGCAGCGCGGAGAGTGGCACTGAAGCTTTCTTT. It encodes CASSAESGTEAFF.

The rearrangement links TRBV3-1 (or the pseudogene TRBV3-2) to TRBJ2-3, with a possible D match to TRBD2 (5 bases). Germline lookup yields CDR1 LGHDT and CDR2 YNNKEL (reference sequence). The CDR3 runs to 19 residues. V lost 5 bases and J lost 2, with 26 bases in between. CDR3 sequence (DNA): TGTGCCAGCAGCGGGCGTAAGGAGGCGCGGGCCGATCCCACAGATACGCAGTATTTT. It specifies CASSGRKEARADPTDTQYF.

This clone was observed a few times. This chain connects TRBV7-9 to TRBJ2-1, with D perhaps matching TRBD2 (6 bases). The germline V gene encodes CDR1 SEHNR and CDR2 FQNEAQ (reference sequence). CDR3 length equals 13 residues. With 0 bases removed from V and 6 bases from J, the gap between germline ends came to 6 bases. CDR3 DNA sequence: TGTGCCAGCAGCTTAGCGGGACTCAATGAGCAGTTCTTC. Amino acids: CASSLAGLNEQFF.

In nucleotides, the CDR3 is TGTGCCAGCAGTAGCACCGGGACAGCCTCCTACGAGCAGTACTTC. As protein: CASSSTGTASYEQYF. The genes are TRBV6-5 and TRBJ2-7; 7 bases agree with TRBD1. The CDR3 has 15 residues. CDR1 and CDR2 (germline): MNHEY, SVGAGI. With 5 bases clipped from V and 0 bases from J, the junction kept 7 bases outside the gene matches.

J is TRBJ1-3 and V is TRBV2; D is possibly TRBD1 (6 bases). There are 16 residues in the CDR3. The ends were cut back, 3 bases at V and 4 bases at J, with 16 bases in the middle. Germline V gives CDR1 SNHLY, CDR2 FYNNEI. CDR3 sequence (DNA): TGTGCCAGCAGTGAGTGGCGGGGGCAAAGCGGAAACACCATATATTTT. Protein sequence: CASSEWRGQSGNTIYF.

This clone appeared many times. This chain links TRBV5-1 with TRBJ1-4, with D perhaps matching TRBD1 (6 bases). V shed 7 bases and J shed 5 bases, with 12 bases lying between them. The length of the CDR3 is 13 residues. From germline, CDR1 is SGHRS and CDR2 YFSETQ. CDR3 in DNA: TGCGCCAGCTCGGACAGAAAAAATGAAAAACTGTTTTTT. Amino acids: CASSDRKNEKLFF. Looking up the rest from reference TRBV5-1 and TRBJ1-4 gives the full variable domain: KAGVTQTPRYLIKTRGQQVTLSCSPISGHRSVSWYQQTPGQGLQFLFEYFSETQRNKGNFPGRFSGRQFSNSRSEMNVSTLELGDSALYLCASSDRKNEKLFFGSGTQLSVL.

The CDR3 region is CASSLVPNNSPLHF. The CDR3, as DNA: TGTGCCAGCAGTTTGGTACCTAATAATTCACCCCTCCACTTT. V usage is TRBV27 and J usage is TRBJ1-6; no clear D gene. Looked up from germline, CDR1 is MNHEY and CDR2 is SMNVEV (reference sequence). The CDR3 sequence is 14 residues long. Between the trimmed V and J ends, which lost 3 bases and 5 bases, there was a span of 8 bases.

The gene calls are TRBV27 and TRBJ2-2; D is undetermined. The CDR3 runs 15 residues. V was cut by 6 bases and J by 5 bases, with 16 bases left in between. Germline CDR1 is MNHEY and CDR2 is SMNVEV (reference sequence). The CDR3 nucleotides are TGTGCCAGCAGCCAAATGGAAGACGGGACCGGGGAGCTGTTTTTT. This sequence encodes CASSQMEDGTGELFF.

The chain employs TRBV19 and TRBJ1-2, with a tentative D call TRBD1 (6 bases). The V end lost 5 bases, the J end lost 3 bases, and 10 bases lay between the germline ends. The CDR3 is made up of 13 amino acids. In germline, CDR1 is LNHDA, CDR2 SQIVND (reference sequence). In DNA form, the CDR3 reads TGTGCCAGTAGTCTAGGGGGGGACTATGGCTACACCTTC. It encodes CASSLGGDYGYTF.

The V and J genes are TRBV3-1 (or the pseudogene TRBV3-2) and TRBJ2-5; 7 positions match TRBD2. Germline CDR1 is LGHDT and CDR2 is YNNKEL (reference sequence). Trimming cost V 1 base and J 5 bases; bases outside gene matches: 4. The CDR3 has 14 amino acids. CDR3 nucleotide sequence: TGTGCCAGCAGCCAAGGTCATAGCGGGGAGACCCAGTACTTC. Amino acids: CASSQGHSGETQYF.